This TCR beta chain was identified in a study of human T cells and chemical hapten exposure. Overall study context: Doses of diphenylcyclopropenone went to the patients' scalps weekly throughout the roughly 23-week study.

With 0 bases removed from V and 0 bases from J, the gap between germline ends came to 9 bases. There are 15 residues in the CDR3. Germline CDR1 and CDR2: DFQATT and SNEGSKA (reference sequence). This clonotype was detected many times. Its antigen remains unknown. As for time point: patch test 2, 6 weeks after DPC sensitization. Documented treatment: therapeutic diphenylcyclopropenone sensitization with weekly scalp DPC. Via MiXCR, TCRdb re-called the RACE reads, giving one row per CDR3 protein. The sample carries approximately 90,000 distinct CDR3 sequences, approximately 11% recorded once. Study-wide results and limits: The number of TCRs above 1 in 1000 frequency did not change after DPC sensitization.

The origin of this receptor is a man aged 40-55 years with alopecia areata. Some clones in this sample may be carry-over from other donors' samples. Sequencing used whole blood, obtained in connection with sensitization to the hapten diphenylcyclopropenone (DPC). J is TRBJ2-1 and V is TRBV20-1; either TRBD1 or TRBD2 may fit D (5 bases each). CDR3 nucleotides: TGCAGTGCTAGAGATTGGGGGAACTCCTACAATGAGCAGTTCTTC. Translation gives CSARDWGNSYNEQFF.